One T cell receptor (beta chain) is described in this entry. Its target is unknown. At the DNA level, this CDR3 is encoded by other sequences in the same sample as well. This sample is part of a study of OX40 agonist ivuxolimab in advanced cancers. Study context: The study treated patients with ivuxolimab, an agonistic anti-OX40 (CD134) antibody.

Study-wide points: Normalized T-cell clonal expansion was also low in a subset of nonresponders. Antigen specificity was not determined for the expanded peripheral T cells.

Clones were read by immunoSEQ multiplex PCR, and TCRdb kept only the in-frame ones, dropping some. The repertoire holds around 84,000 clones, with about nine tenths as singletons. The ends were cut back, 6 bases at V and 5 bases at J, with 10 bases in the middle. Germline V CDR1 and CDR2: SQVTM, ANQGSEA. The CDR3 loop spans 12 amino acids. The sample in question was CD4+ or CD8+ T cells sorted from blood, obtained in a trial of the OX40 agonist ivuxolimab. The origin of this receptor is an adult with an advanced solid tumor such as melanoma, head and neck, liver or kidney cancer. The chain combines TRBV29-1 with TRBJ2-2, with a tentative D call TRBD2 (6 bases). CDR3 amino acids: CSVGGGTGELFF. CDR3 in DNA: TGCAGCGTGGGTGGAGGGACCGGGGAGCTGTTTTTT.